Listed below are T cell receptor beta chains from one sample, sequenced in a study of T cell repertoires in cytomegalovirus infection. Using its own MiXCR run on the reads, TCRdb lists one record per CDR3 protein. Among about 920,000 distinct CDR3 sequences, roughly 31% were seen once, and the ten largest hold roughly an eighth. The antigens of these receptors remain unknown. Sample: cultured CD8+ T cells from PBMCs, taken from culture after CMV antigen stimulation. Receptor source: a human donor in good health (CMV status not recorded). Some clones in this sample may be carry-over from other donors' samples. CDR3s include the opening cysteine and the closing phenylalanine or tryptophan. Fields, in order: V gene, clone size, J gene, CDR3 protein. The listing skips clone size in some rows; elsewhere it reads once, few, many or a size class.

v_call: TRBV3-1
clone_size: NA
j_call: TRBJ2-7
cdr3_aa: CASSLKPGVLDEQYF

v_call: TRBV7-9
clone_size: few
j_call: TRBJ2-1
cdr3_aa: CASSRTGGYNEQFF

v_call: TRBV7-9
clone_size: once
j_call: TRBJ1-2
cdr3_aa: CASSLGVRGYGYTF

v_call: TRBV29-1
clone_size: NA
j_call: TRBJ1-3
cdr3_aa: CSASEGQLSGNTIYF

v_call: TRBV7-6
clone_size: few
j_call: TRBJ1-1
cdr3_aa: CASSFDDRGNTEAFF

v_call: TRBV6-6
clone_size: NA
j_call: TRBJ2-1
cdr3_aa: CASSYSVAGPYNEQFF

v_call: TRBV12-3/TRBV12-4
clone_size: NA
j_call: TRBJ1-6
cdr3_aa: CASSLASRNSPLHF

v_call: TRBV7-2
clone_size: NA
j_call: TRBJ2-3
cdr3_aa: CASSLGDRSVGTDTQYF

v_call: TRBV6-1
clone_size: NA
j_call: TRBJ1-2
cdr3_aa: CASFPLTDSYGYTF

v_call: TRBV7-9
clone_size: many
j_call: TRBJ1-2
cdr3_aa: CASSPPYGHYGYTF

v_call: TRBV27
clone_size: few
j_call: TRBJ2-2
cdr3_aa: CASNWGNTGELFF

v_call: TRBV18
clone_size: NA
j_call: TRBJ2-3
cdr3_aa: CASSPQPGTVSLTQYF

v_call: TRBV12-3/TRBV12-4
clone_size: few
j_call: TRBJ2-1
cdr3_aa: CASSRDTVGMNEQFF